A selection of T cell receptor beta chains follows, all from one sample in a study of blood T cells in healthy people across ages. TCRdb redid the calling of the 5' RACE reads with MiXCR, one entry per CDR3 protein. This table holds 1.5 million or so distinct CDR3 sequences, 42% found once. The sequencing sample was made of blood. The receptors were sampled from a woman aged 18-29 years in good health. CDR3s include the opening cysteine and the closing phenylalanine or tryptophan. The D gene is left open where the match is weak. The listing skips clone size in some rows; elsewhere it reads once, few, many or a size class.

TRBJ2-5 | few | TRBV25-1 | . | TGTGCCAGCAGTGACCCCCTATTGTGGGAGACCCAGTACTTC | CASSDPLLWETQYF
TRBJ2-1 | . | TRBV2 | . | TGTGCCAGCAGCGACCACAGGGAGCAGACCCAGTTCTTC | CASSDHREQTQFF
TRBJ2-5 | few | TRBV15 | . | TGTGCCACCAGCAGAGATCTCGGACGGACGGCCGAAAAGTACTTC | CATSRDLGRTAEKYF
TRBJ2-7 | few | TRBV20-1 | . | TGCAGTGCTAGAAACAGGGAGAGGTACGAGCAGTACTTC | CSARNRERYEQYF
TRBJ2-1 | few | TRBV6-1 | . | TGTGCCAGCAGTGAAGGACAACGCACCGGGCAGTTCTTC | CASSEGQRTGQFF
TRBJ2-3 | . | TRBV9 | TRBD1 | TGTGCCAGCAGCCCCCAGGGGGCTGGGGCAGATACGCAGTATTTT | CASSPQGAGADTQYF
TRBJ1-1 | . | TRBV6-2/TRBV6-3 | . | TGTGCCAGCAGAGAAGACGGGGGGAACACTGAAGCTTTCTTT | CASREDGGNTEAFF
TRBJ2-7 | . | TRBV5-1 | . | TGCGCCAGCAGCTTGGCCGATTCTGGCGGGGACGAGCAGTACTTC | CASSLADSGGDEQYF
TRBJ2-5 | few | TRBV6-1 | . | TGTGCCAGCAGTGCGACAGTACACCAAGAGACCCAGTACTTC | CASSATVHQETQYF
TRBJ1-4 | few | TRBV4-2 | TRBD1 | TGTGCCAGCAGGCGCGGGCGAGGACAGGGAGGGGAAAAACTGTTTTTT | CASRRGRGQGGEKLFF
TRBJ2-3 | few | TRBV5-1 | . | TGCGCCAGCAGCTTGGGGCTAACTAGCACAGATACGCAGTATTTT | CASSLGLTSTDTQYF
TRBJ1-4 | few | TRBV30 | . | TGTGCCTGGAGTGTTACCGACGGACCCGAAAAACTGTTTTTT | CAWSVTDGPEKLFF
TRBJ2-7 | . | TRBV2 | TRBD2 | TGTGCCAGCTTGCCTGGGAGCGGGAGTCCCCACGAGCAGTACTTC | CASLPGSGSPHEQYF
TRBJ1-5 | . | TRBV5-1 | . | TGCACCAGCAGCTTGGAGAGCAATCAGCCCCAGCATTTT | CTSSLESNQPQHF
TRBJ2-1 | few | TRBV10-1 | TRBD2 | TGCGCCAGCAGTCTGAGCGGGGCCTATGAGCAGTTCTTC | CASSLSGAYEQFF
TRBJ2-2 | . | TRBV9 | . | TGTGCCAGCAGCACCCACACCGGGGAGCTGTTTTTT | CASSTHTGELFF
TRBJ1-1 | few | TRBV7-3 | . | TGTGCCAGCAGCTTAGATGCTGGCCGTGGCACTGAAGCTTTCTTT | CASSLDAGRGTEAFF
TRBJ2-1 | . | TRBV2 | TRBD2 | TGTGCCACCCCGGGGAGCGGGAGAGTTCAGGAGCAGTTCTTC | CATPGSGRVQEQFF
TRBJ2-7 | . | TRBV6-1 | TRBD1 | TGTGCCAGCAGTTCTGGCAGGGGGCAGTACGAGCAGTACTTC | CASSSGRGQYEQYF
TRBJ2-7 | few | TRBV4-2 | TRBD2 | TGTGCCAGCAGCCAAGAAGGCGGGAGGGCCACCTACGAGCAGTACTTC | CASSQEGGRATYEQYF
TRBJ2-5 | . | TRBV5-1 | . | TGCGCCAGCAGCCTGATTTCGGTGGGGGGCGAAACCCAGTACTTC | CASSLISVGGETQYF
TRBJ2-7 | few | TRBV9 | . | TGTGCCAGCAGCGTAGGATTAGGGACCAGCATGGCCAACGAGCAGTACTTC | CASSVGLGTSMANEQYF
TRBJ2-3 | . | TRBV7-3 | . | TGTGCCAGCAGCCCTGGGACCCAAGCGCAGTATTTT | CASSPGTQAQYF
TRBJ2-1 | . | TRBV9 | TRBD2 | TGTGCCAGCAGCTCTAAGGGACTAGCTGATTACAATGAGCAGTTCTTC | CASSSKGLADYNEQFF
TRBJ2-4 | . | TRBV12-3/TRBV12-4 | TRBD2 | TGTGCCAGCAGTACCGGGGCTAGCGGGGGGGCGATGCGGTACTTC | CASSTGASGGAMRYF
TRBJ2-3 | few | TRBV5-1 | TRBD2 | TGCGCCAGCAGGGGCTTGACGGCTACCAGCGGGGGCGCCCGTAGCACAGATACGCAGTATTTT | CASRGLTATSGGARSTDTQYF
TRBJ2-7 | few | TRBV29-1 | TRBD1 | TGCAGCGTTGAAAGTCGGGGACAGGGCCACGAGCAGTACTTC | CSVESRGQGHEQYF
TRBJ1-2 | . | TRBV10-3 | . | TGTGCCATCGGGGGGGACGATTATGGCTACACCTTC | CAIGGDDYGYTF